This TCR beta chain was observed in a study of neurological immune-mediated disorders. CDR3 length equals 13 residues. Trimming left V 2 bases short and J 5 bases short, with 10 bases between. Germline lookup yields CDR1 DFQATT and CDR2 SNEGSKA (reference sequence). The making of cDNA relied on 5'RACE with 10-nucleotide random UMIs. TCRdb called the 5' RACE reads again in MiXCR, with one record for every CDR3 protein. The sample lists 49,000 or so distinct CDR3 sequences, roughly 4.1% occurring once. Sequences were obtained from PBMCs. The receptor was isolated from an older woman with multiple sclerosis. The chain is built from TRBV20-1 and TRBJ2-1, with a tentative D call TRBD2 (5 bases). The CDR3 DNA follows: TGCAGTGCTAGATTTCGGGGTAACAATGAGCAGTTCTTC. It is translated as CSARFRGNNEQFF.